These T cell receptor beta chains were read from a single sample in a study of shared clonotypes between healthy human individuals. Repertoires were generated with immunoSEQ multiplex PCR, while TCRdb's copy carries only in-frame clones and drops some. The data show approximately 2.5 million clones, approximately 90% seen once. The sequenced sample consisted of naive CD4+ T cells sorted from blood. The receptors shown here come from a man between 18 and 35 years old in good health. CDR3s include the opening cysteine and the closing phenylalanine or tryptophan. The D gene is left open where the match is weak. Rows give clone size only sometimes, using once, few, many, or a class for an expanded clone.

J | D | size | V | DNA | CDR3
TRBJ2-1 | TRBD2 | NA | TRBV5-1 | TGCGCCAGCAGCTTATCGACTAGCGGGTTTGGCAATGAGCAGTTCTTC | CASSLSTSGFGNEQFF
TRBJ1-3 | NA | NA | TRBV19 | TGTGCCAGTAGTCCCCAGACTGGAAACACCATATATTTT | CASSPQTGNTIYF
TRBJ2-7 | NA | NA | TRBV6-6 | TGTGCCAGCAGACCTCGGCCGCCAAATACCTACGAGCAGTACTTC | CASRPRPPNTYEQYF
TRBJ2-5 | NA | NA | TRBV18 | TGTGCCAGCTCACGGGCAGGGCCCCAAGAGACCCAGTACTTC | CASSRAGPQETQYF
TRBJ1-2 | TRBD1 | once | TRBV28 | TGTGCCAGCAGCCCCGGGACAGGGCTCACTAACTATGGCTACACCTTC | CASSPGTGLTNYGYTF
TRBJ2-1 | TRBD2 | NA | TRBV4-3 | TGCGCCAGCAGCCAAGAACTAACTAGCGGGAGTCGCAATGAGCAGTTCTTC | CASSQELTSGSRNEQFF
TRBJ2-2 | NA | NA | TRBV5-1 | TGCGCCAGCAGCTTGATTGGGCAGGAGAACACCGGGGAGCTGTTTTTT | CASSLIGQENTGELFF
TRBJ1-2 | NA | NA | TRBV6-5 | TGTGCCAGCAGTTACTCGTCAGAAGTACCCTATGGCTACACCTTC | CASSYSSEVPYGYTF
TRBJ2-3 | TRBD2 | NA | TRBV11-2 | TGTGCCAGCAGCTTGCTAGCGGGGGGTATCACAGATACGCAGTATTTT | CASSLLAGGITDTQYF
TRBJ2-2 | TRBD1 | NA | TRBV11-2 | TGTGCCAGCAGCCGCCCCGGGACAGAGAACACCGGGGAGCTGTTTTTT | CASSRPGTENTGELFF
TRBJ1-1 | NA | NA | TRBV2 | TGTGCCAGCAGTGAATCCGGGGCCGTAACTGAAGCTTTCTTT | CASSESGAVTEAFF
TRBJ2-7 | NA | NA | TRBV6-1 | TGTGCCAGCCAAAGGGGTCCCTACGAGCAGTACTTC | CASQRGPYEQYF
TRBJ2-5 | NA | NA | TRBV9 | TGTGCCAGCAGCGTAGGGGTCCGGGAGACCCAGTACTTC | CASSVGVRETQYF
TRBJ2-2 | TRBD1 | once | TRBV30 | TGTGCCTGGACAGGGACAGGGAACACCGGGGAGCTGTTTTTT | CAWTGTGNTGELFF
TRBJ1-2 | NA | once | TRBV15 | TGTGCCACCAGCCCCCCACCCATTAACTATGGCTACACCTTC | CATSPPPINYGYTF
TRBJ2-3 | NA | NA | TRBV5-1 | TGCGCCAGCAGCTTGACAGGCGATACGCAGTATTTT | CASSLTGDTQYF
TRBJ1-1 | TRBD1 | NA | TRBV7-9 | TGTGCCAGCAGCACACAGGGGAATGCTGAAGCTTTCTTT | CASSTQGNAEAFF
TRBJ1-6 | NA | few | TRBV7-2 | TGTGCCAGCAGCTTAGTAACCGGGGTGAATTCACCCCTCCACTTT | CASSLVTGVNSPLHF
TRBJ1-6 | TRBD1 | NA | TRBV5-1 | TGCGCCAGCAGCCGGGACAGGAGCTCCTATAATTCACCCCTCCACTTT | CASSRDRSSYNSPLHF
TRBJ1-6 | TRBD1 | NA | TRBV19 | TGTGCCAGCGCCGAAGGACAGGGGAGCTCCTATAATTCACCCCTCCACTTT | CASAEGQGSSYNSPLHF
TRBJ1-1 | TRBD1 | once | TRBV5-4 | TGTGCCAGCAGCCTATCACAGGGGGCGGTCGAATATGTGGCTTTCTTT | CASSLSQGAVEYVAFF
TRBJ1-6 | NA | NA | TRBV7-9 | TGTGCCAGCAGCTTAGCGCGGGGTGGTGGTTCACCCCTCCACTTT | CASSLARGGGSPLHF
TRBJ2-5 | NA | NA | TRBV18 | TGTGCCAGCTCACCCCGGGAAGAGACCCAGTACTTC | CASSPREETQYF
TRBJ2-7 | TRBD1 | NA | TRBV7-6 | TGTGCCAGCAGCCCCGGACAGGGGGGCTACGAGCAGTACTTC | CASSPGQGGYEQYF
TRBJ1-3 | NA | NA | TRBV7-2 | TGTGCCAGCAGCTTAGGGGGGCTCGGGGGAAACACCATATATTTT | CASSLGGLGGNTIYF
TRBJ2-7 | NA | NA | TRBV6-1 | TGTGCCAGCAGTGTCGTTGAGCCCTACGAGCAGTACTTC | CASSVVEPYEQYF
TRBJ2-2 | TRBD1 | NA | TRBV15 | TGTGCCACCAGCAGAGAGCAGGGGGTCACCGGGGAGCTGTTTTTT | CATSREQGVTGELFF
TRBJ1-1 | NA | NA | TRBV19 | TGTGCCAGTAGTATAGGCAGGACAGTGAACACTGAAGCTTTCTTT | CASSIGRTVNTEAFF
TRBJ1-6 | NA | NA | TRBV18 | TGTGCCAGCTCCCCCCAGGGGTGGGATAATTCACCCCTCCACTTT | CASSPQGWDNSPLHF
TRBJ2-1 | NA | NA | TRBV6-5 | TGTGCCAGCAGTTCCGAGCGGAGCCTAGGGGGGGAGCAGTTCTTC | CASSSERSLGGEQFF
TRBJ2-5 | NA | NA | TRBV18 | TGTGCCAGCTCACCGGGGGTTCAAGAGACCCAGTACTTC | CASSPGVQETQYF
TRBJ2-2 | NA | NA | TRBV23-1 | TGCGCCAGCAGTCAATTCAGAGACAGGCGGACCGGGGAGCTGTTTTTT | CASSQFRDRRTGELFF